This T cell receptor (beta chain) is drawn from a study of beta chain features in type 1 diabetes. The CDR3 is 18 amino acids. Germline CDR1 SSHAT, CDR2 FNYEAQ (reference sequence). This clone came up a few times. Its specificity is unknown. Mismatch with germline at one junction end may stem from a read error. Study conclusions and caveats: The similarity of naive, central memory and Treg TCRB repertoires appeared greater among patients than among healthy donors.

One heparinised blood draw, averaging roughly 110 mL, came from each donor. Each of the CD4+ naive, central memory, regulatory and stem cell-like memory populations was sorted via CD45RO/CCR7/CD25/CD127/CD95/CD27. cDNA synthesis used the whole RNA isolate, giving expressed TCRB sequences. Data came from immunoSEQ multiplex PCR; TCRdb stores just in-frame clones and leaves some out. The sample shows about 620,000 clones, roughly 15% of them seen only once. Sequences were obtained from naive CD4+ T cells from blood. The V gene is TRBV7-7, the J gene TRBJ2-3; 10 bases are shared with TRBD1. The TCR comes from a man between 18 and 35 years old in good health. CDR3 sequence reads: CASSLGPKTGGRADTQYF. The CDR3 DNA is TGTGCTAGCAGCTTAGGGCCCAAGACAGGGGGCCGCGCAGATACGCAGTATTTT.